The rows below give T cell receptor beta chains drawn from one sample of a study of quantifying T cell responses using KT2 cells. TCRdb ran MiXCR on the UMI-ligation and nested PCR reads and lists one entry per CDR3 protein. The table lists about 30,000 distinct CDR3 sequences, 7.3% of them singletons. The sample was PBMCs spiked with cells of the T cell clone KT2. Receptor source: a human donor. The CDR3 runs from the conserved cysteine through the conserved F or W. D genes are given only for firm matches. Not every row has a clone size; where given, it reads once, few, many or a size class.

v_gene	j_gene	d_gene	len	abundance	CDR3aa	CDR3nt
TRBV14	TRBJ2-7	TRBD2	14	many	CASSHWGLVNEQYF	TGTGCCAGCAGCCATTGGGGACTAGTTAACGAGCAGTACTTC
TRBV13	TRBJ2-2	TRBD2	14	few	CASTGLAGTGELFF	TGTGCCAGCACCGGACTAGCGGGAACCGGGGAGCTGTTTTTT
TRBV10-1	TRBJ2-7	.	11	many	CASLSSYEQYF	TGCGCCAGCCTCAGCTCCTACGAGCAGTACTTC
TRBV11-1	TRBJ2-1	.	12	.	CASSLSGDEQFF	TGTGCCAGCAGCTTAAGTGGGGATGAGCAGTTCTTC
TRBV10-1	TRBJ2-1	.	16	few	CASSDGAGRARDEQFF	TGCGCCAGCAGTGACGGAGCGGGCCGTGCTAGGGATGAGCAGTTCTTC
TRBV5-1	TRBJ2-5	.	15	many	CASSFGGGFQETQYF	TGCGCCAGCAGCTTCGGAGGCGGGTTCCAAGAGACCCAGTACTTC
TRBV20-1	TRBJ1-1	.	14	many	CSAQTGLGDTEAFF	TGCAGTGCCCAAACAGGGCTCGGGGACACTGAAGCTTTCTTT
TRBV7-8	TRBJ2-3	.	14	.	CASSLALGSGPQYF	TGTGCCAGCAGCTTAGCGCTGGGTTCCGGGCCGCAGTATTTT
TRBV11-1	TRBJ2-3	.	15	.	CASSLRGEAADTQYF	TGTGCCAGCAGCTTACGAGGGGAAGCCGCAGATACGCAGTATTTT
TRBV5-1	TRBJ2-5	.	15	.	CASSLAVGGQETQYF	TGCGCCAGCAGCTTGGCCGTGGGCGGTCAAGAGACCCAGTACTTC
TRBV20-1	TRBJ1-5	TRBD1	15	.	CSARDRQGAGQPQHF	TGCAGTGCTAGAGATCGACAGGGGGCTGGTCAGCCCCAGCATTTT
TRBV2	TRBJ2-5	.	14	.	CASSDARLGETQYF	TGTGCCAGCAGTGATGCTCGGCTAGGGGAGACCCAGTACTTC
TRBV18	TRBJ1-4	.	13	.	CASSPSPGEKLFF	TGTGCCAGCTCTCCGTCCCCGGGGGAAAAACTGTTTTTT
TRBV5-1	TRBJ2-3	.	13	many	CASSFAPTDTQYF	TGCGCCAGCAGCTTTGCCCCCACAGATACGCAGTATTTT
TRBV2	TRBJ2-3	TRBD1	13	.	CANRGTSTDTQYF	TGTGCCAACAGGGGGACTAGCACAGATACGCAGTATTTT
TRBV3-1	TRBJ1-3	TRBD1	18	few	CASSQDPTGGWYRNTIYF	TGTGCCAGCAGCCAAGATCCTACAGGGGGCTGGTATAGAAACACCATATATTTT